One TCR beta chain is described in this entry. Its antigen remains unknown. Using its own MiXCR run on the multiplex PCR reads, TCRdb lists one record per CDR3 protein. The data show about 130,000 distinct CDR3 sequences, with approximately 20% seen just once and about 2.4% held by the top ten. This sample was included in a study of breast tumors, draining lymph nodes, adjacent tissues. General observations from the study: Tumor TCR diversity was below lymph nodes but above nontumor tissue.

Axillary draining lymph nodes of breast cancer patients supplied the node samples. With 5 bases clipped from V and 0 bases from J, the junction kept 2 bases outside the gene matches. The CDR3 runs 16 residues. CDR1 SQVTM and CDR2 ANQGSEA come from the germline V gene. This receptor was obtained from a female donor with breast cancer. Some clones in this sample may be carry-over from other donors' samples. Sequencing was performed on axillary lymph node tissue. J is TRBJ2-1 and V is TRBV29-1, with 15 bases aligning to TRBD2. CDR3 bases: TGCAGCGTTTGGACTAGCGGGAGGGGCTCCTACAATGAGCAGTTCTTC. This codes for CSVWTSGRGSYNEQFF.